This T cell receptor beta chain was found in a study of blood T cell repertoires in COVID-19. At the level of the study: Researchers got acute and convalescent COVID-19 samples from the United States, Italy and Spain. Sources were T cells, B-cell-depleted T cells, or PBMCs; the material itself was cDNA or gDNA.

Trimming took 0 bases from V and 4 from J, leaving 12 bases between them. The CDR3 runs 16 residues. The V gene's germline CDR1 is SEHNR and CDR2 FQNEAQ (reference sequence). As handled by the study authors: Estimates of nucleated cell counts were drawn from the amplification of reference gene primers. Some clones are missing from TCRdb's copy, which holds only in-frame ones; the method was immunoSEQ multiplex PCR. The DNA gave D and trimming, while V, J and clone size come from that table. This sample has under 95,000 clones, with about nine tenths found just once. The source is a woman aged 80 or older with acute or convalescent COVID-19. Sequencing was done on a sample of peripheral blood. This chain joins TRBV7-9 and TRBJ1-4, with a weak D call TRBD1 (6 bases). The CDR3, as DNA: TGTGCCAGCAGCTTAGCCAGGGGTGCGGGTAATGAAAAACTGTTTTTT. Its translation is CASSLARGAGNEKLFF.